This T cell receptor beta chain was found in a study of identical twins. Healthy Caucasians were all of the donors. MiXCR, run by TCRdb on the 5' RACE reads, gives a single entry per CDR3 protein. Altogether 200,000 to 250,000 distinct CDR3 sequences are present, about 7% being singletons, with the ten largest covering under 4%. This CDR3 is built from 14 residues. From germline, CDR1 is MDHEN and CDR2 SYDVKM. J gave up 6 bases and V 4 bases, and 8 bases lay outside the gene matches. This clonotype appeared many times. Its antigen is unidentified. Whole-study findings and limits: Clonotypes of the beta chain that were abundant in cord blood carried fewer insertions (memory repertoires showed none).

The data were also submitted as part of a second study, on yellow fever vaccine responses in identical twins. Per that study: The authors reported partly convergent, partly personalized vaccine responses in identical twins.

Sequenced: memory (CD45RO+) T cells sorted from blood. The genes are TRBV28 and TRBJ2-7; 8 bases align to TRBD2. The clonotype comes from a woman under 30 in good health. CDR3 coding DNA: TGTGCCAGCAGTTCCCCCCGGGGGGGGCTCGAGCAGTACTTC. Translated: CASSSPRGGLEQYF.